The T cell receptor (beta chain) described here comes from a study of blood T cells in healthy people across ages. This clonotype came up many times. Combining a sample-barcoded 5' primer with a J-beta primer mix, a second PCR ran for about 7 to 12 cycles. In TCRdb, the 5' RACE reads were re-called with MiXCR into one record per CDR3 protein. The sample gives 600,000 or so distinct CDR3 sequences, approximately 30% of which show up once; 15% to 19% is in the top ten. The CDR3 consists of 13 residues. CDR1 is MGHRA and CDR2 is YSYEKL in the germline V gene. V was pared by 0 bases and J by 4 bases, with 4 bases between.

The rearrangement uses TRBV4-1 and TRBJ2-1, with D hard to call. The origin of this receptor is an elderly woman in good health. Sequencing input: blood. The DNA of the CDR3 is TGCGCCAGCAGCCAAGATCAGTACAATGAGCAGTTCTTC. This sequence encodes CASSQDQYNEQFF.